A single sample gave rise to the 22 T cell receptor beta chains below, sequenced in a study of OX40 agonist ivuxolimab in advanced cancers. TCRdb's table, derived via immunoSEQ multiplex PCR, lists solely in-frame clones and lacks some. The sample lists approximately 34,000 clones; over 75% were seen once. Sequencing used CD4+ or CD8+ T cells sorted from blood, obtained in a trial of the OX40 agonist ivuxolimab. The source is an adult with an advanced solid tumor such as melanoma, head and neck, liver or kidney cancer.

V usage is TRBV7-9 and J usage is TRBJ2-2, with D hard to call. Germline values: CDR1 SEHNR, CDR2 FQNEAQ (reference sequence). The CDR3 sequence is 12 residues long. The V and J ends lost 3 bases and 6 bases respectively, with 5 bases between them. In DNA form, the CDR3 reads TGTGCCAGCAGCTTGGCTGCCGGGGAGCTGTTTTTT. Its translation: CASSLAAGELFF.

The chain uses TRBV27 and TRBJ1-1, with 7 bases aligning to TRBD1. The CDR3 spans 14 residues. Germline lookup yields CDR1 MNHEY and CDR2 SMNVEV (reference sequence). The J segment lost 0 bases and the V segment lost 6 bases, leaving 4 bases of the junction unmatched. CDR3 loop: CASSLTGLNTEAFF. The CDR3 DNA sequence: TGTGCCAGCAGCCTGACAGGGTTGAACACTGAAGCTTTCTTT.

The rearrangement joins TRBV11-2 to TRBJ2-7, with TRBD1 matching 7 bases. The CDR3 runs 15 residues. CDR1 is SGHAT, CDR2 FQNNGV, per germline. Trimming took 0 bases from V and 0 from J; bases not matched to a gene: 2. This CDR3 reads CASSLETGSSYEQYF. The CDR3 coding sequence is TGTGCCAGCAGCTTAGAGACAGGGAGCTCCTACGAGCAGTACTTC.

This clone is a singleton in its sample. The chain employs TRBV20-1 and TRBJ1-1; D is unresolved. The V gene lost 6 bases and the J gene lost 0 bases, with 5 bases spanning the gap. Germline V gives CDR1 DFQATT, CDR2 SNEGSKA (reference sequence). This CDR3 spans 11 amino acids. The CDR3 loop is CSAILNTEAFF. CDR3 DNA: TGCAGTGCCATCTTGAACACTGAAGCTTTCTTT.

The V and J genes are TRBV27 and TRBJ2-7; D may be TRBD2 (6 bases). V was pared by 4 bases and J by 5 bases, with 15 bases between. The CDR3 consists of 14 residues. Germline V gene sequence: CDR1 MNHEY, CDR2 SMNVEV (reference sequence). In DNA form, the CDR3 reads TGTGCCAGCAGTTACGCCTCTAGCGTCCACGAGCAGTACTTC. It yields the protein CASSYASSVHEQYF.

There are a few counts of this clone. The chain carries TRBV29-1 and TRBJ2-7, with D possibly matching TRBD1 (6 bases). The CDR3 totals 13 residues. The V gene's germline CDR1 is SQVTM and CDR2 ANQGSEA. V shed 5 bases and J shed 1 base, with 12 bases lying between them. This CDR3 is CSVHLTGSYEQYF. As DNA, the CDR3 is TGCAGCGTTCATCTTACAGGGTCCTACGAGCAGTACTTC.

V usage is TRBV9 and J usage is TRBJ2-1; 12 positions match TRBD2. J was trimmed by 7 bases and V by 3 bases; bases with no gene match: 8. Germline assignment: CDR1 SGDLS and CDR2 YYNGEE. The CDR3 spans 16 residues. CDR3 DNA: TGTGCCAGCAGCGCCCCTAGCGGGGGGGCGGGAAATGAGCAGTTCTTC. As protein: CASSAPSGGAGNEQFF.

V is TRBV2 and J is TRBJ1-1, with TRBD1 as a possible D gene (6 bases). Trimming left V 6 bases short and J 3 bases short, with 26 bases between. The V gene's germline CDR1 is SNHLY and CDR2 FYNNEI. This CDR3 contains 18 residues. The CDR3 coding sequence is TGTGCCAGCAGCAGCCCAACGGGGGCAGGGATGTTTTACACTGAAGCTTTCTTT. This encodes CASSSPTGAGMFYTEAFF.

The chain carries TRBV7-9 and TRBJ2-5; no definite D call. CDR3 length: 13 residues. Germline loops: CDR1 SEHNR, CDR2 FQNEAQ (reference sequence). V was shortened by 3 bases and J by 5 bases, with 10 bases between the two germline ends. The CDR3: CASSLRLVETQYF. In DNA, the CDR3 is TGTGCCAGCAGCTTGCGGCTAGTCGAGACCCAGTACTTC.

The chain combines TRBV11-2 with TRBJ1-1; unclear D gene. Germline V CDR1 and CDR2: SGHAT, FQNNGV. V lost 1 base and J 2 bases, leaving 11 bases between the germline ends. This CDR3 comprises 15 residues. In DNA, the CDR3 is TGTGCCAGCAGCTTAGTTGTACAAATAAACACTGAAGCTTTCTTT. Amino acids: CASSLVVQINTEAFF.

CDR3 residues: CASSFSKGAGYEQYF. DNA for the CDR3: TGTGCCAGCAGTTTTTCCAAGGGGGCTGGGTACGAGCAGTACTTC. V gene TRBV28 combines with J gene TRBJ2-5; TRBD1 matches at 7 bases. The J call may be mistaken, given a closer DNA end match to TRBJ2-7. Germline V gene data show CDR1 as MDHEN and CDR2 as SYDVKM. The CDR3 covers 15 residues.

This clone was observed once. This chain uses TRBV4-1 with TRBJ1-4; tentative D call: TRBD1 (6 bases). Germline V gene sequence: CDR1 MGHRA, CDR2 YSYEKL. The CDR3 sequence is 16 residues long. V lost 0 bases and J 4 bases, leaving 12 bases between the germline ends. The chain's CDR3 is CASSQDWGALNEKLFF. In DNA, the CDR3 is TGCGCCAGCAGCCAAGATTGGGGGGCACTTAATGAAAAACTGTTTTTT.

This rearrangement joins TRBV29-1 to TRBJ2-1; 7 nucleotides align to TRBD1. Germline V gene sequence: CDR1 SQVTM, CDR2 ANQGSEA. The CDR3 consists of 14 residues. The ends lost 3 bases at V and 0 bases at J; junction bases unmatched: 2. DNA of the CDR3: TGCAGCGTTGAGGACAGGCGCTCCTACAATGAGCAGTTCTTC. This sequence encodes CSVEDRRSYNEQFF.

Only a few counts were recorded for this clone. The chain carries TRBV2 and TRBJ1-2; the match to TRBD1 covers 12 bases. This CDR3 has 16 amino acids. CDR1 and CDR2 from the germline V gene are SNHLY and FYNNEI. Losses at the gene ends were 4 bases for V and 6 bases for J; bases not matched to a gene: 9. The CDR3 DNA is TGTGCCAGCAGTGGCCGGGACAGGGGGCCTGTGGATGGCTACACCTTC. Translating gives CASSGRDRGPVDGYTF.

The V gene is TRBV27, the J gene TRBJ2-5, with 8 bases identical to TRBD2. The V and J ends lost 4 bases and 5 bases, in that order; junction bases with no gene match: 9. The CDR3 runs 15 residues. The V gene's germline CDR1 is MNHEY and CDR2 SMNVEV (reference sequence). CDR3 sequence reads: CASSYLSGATETQYF. CDR3 nucleotide sequence: TGTGCCAGCAGTTACCTTAGCGGGGCTACTGAGACCCAGTACTTC.

V is TRBV7-3 and J is TRBJ2-3; D may correspond to TRBD1 or TRBD2 (6 bases each). The CDR3 covers 15 residues. The V end lost 6 bases, the J end lost 4 bases, and 17 bases lay between the germline ends. Germline V lookup: CDR1 SGHTA, CDR2 FQGTGA. CDR3 residues: CASRRGGPDPDTQYF. CDR3 DNA: TGTGCCAGCAGACGAGGGGGGCCGGACCCAGATACGCAGTATTTT.

V gene TRBV6-5 combines with J gene TRBJ1-5; tentatively, D is TRBD1 (6 bases). Trimming pared 2 bases from V and 4 bases from J, leaving 12 bases between. The CDR3 is 15 residues long. Germline V lookup: CDR1 MNHEY, CDR2 SVGAGI. The CDR3, as DNA: TGTGCCAGCAGTTACGGGGGGCAGCCTAATCAGCCCCAGCATTTT. This sequence encodes CASSYGGQPNQPQHF.

The chain employs TRBV5-1 and TRBJ2-7; a possible D gene is TRBD1 (5 bases). The CDR3 contains 14 residues. V was trimmed by 0 bases and J by 1 base, leaving 8 bases between them. Germline V gene sequence: CDR1 SGHRS, CDR2 YFSETQ. The CDR3 sequence: CASSLGQGSYEQYF. The CDR3 nucleotides are TGCGCCAGCAGCTTGGGGCAGGGTTCCTACGAGCAGTACTTC. Supplemented by reference TRBV5-1 and TRBJ2-7, the full variable domain reads KAGVTQTPRYLIKTRGQQVTLSCSPISGHRSVSWYQQTPGQGLQFLFEYFSETQRNKGNFPGRFSGRQFSNSRSEMNVSTLELGDSALYLCASSLGQGSYEQYFGPGTRLTVT.

The V and J genes are TRBV11-2 and TRBJ1-1; D remains unclear. Germline assignment: CDR1 SGHAT and CDR2 FQNNGV. The CDR3 length is 15 residues. The V gene lost 1 base and the J gene lost 0 bases, with 9 bases spanning the gap. CDR3 sequence: CASSLGRALNTEAFF. In DNA form, the CDR3 reads TGTGCCAGCAGCTTAGGTCGCGCGTTGAACACTGAAGCTTTCTTT. The full variable domain, rest sourced from reference TRBV11-2 and TRBJ1-1, is EAGVAQSPRYKIIEKRQSVAFWCNPISGHATLYWYQQILGQGPKLLIQFQNNGVVDDSQLPKDRFSAERLKGVDSTLKIQPAKLEDSAVYLCASSLGRALNTEAFFGQGTRLTVV.

As to this clone: No conserved phenylalanine or tryptophan is present at the end of the CDR3, so a read error is the likely explanation. The DNA is omitted, as the CDR3 cannot be located on it reliably, and the CDR3 follows TCRdb's listing. The rearrangement links TRBV6-9 to TRBJ2-4. CDR1 and CDR2 (germline): MNHGY, SVAAGI. The CDR3 region is 11 residues in length, termini included. The CDR3 sequence is CARPPGPGADL.

The chain couples TRBV7-9 to TRBJ2-1; 8 nucleotides match TRBD2. The ends lost 5 bases at V and 0 bases at J; junction bases unmatched: 3. The CDR3 has 15 amino acids. In germline, CDR1 is SEHNR, CDR2 FQNEAQ (reference sequence). The CDR3 spells CASSHSGDSYNEQFF. In DNA form, the CDR3 reads TGTGCCAGCAGCCATAGCGGGGACTCCTACAATGAGCAGTTCTTC.

The rearrangement links TRBV14 to TRBJ1-2; tentative D call: TRBD1 (5 bases). Deletions cut 4 bases from V and 4 bases from J, with 10 bases between. Germline CDR1 is SGHDN and CDR2 is FVKESK. This CDR3 is 13 amino acids long. CDR3 nucleotides: TGTGCCAGCAGCCCTGGGACGGCCTATGGCTACACCTTC. It yields the protein CASSPGTAYGYTF.